This T cell receptor beta chain was observed in a study of identical twins. Each cDNA held unique molecular identifiers, and template switching gave it a universal primer site. TCRdb used MiXCR to reprocess the 5' RACE reads, holding one entry per CDR3 protein. Among under 400,000 distinct CDR3 sequences listed, approximately 9.1% were seen once. Concerning this clonotype itself: Its antigen is undetermined.

V was clipped by 6 bases and J by 7 bases, with 19 bases between them. Germline values: CDR1 MNHEY, CDR2 SVGAGI. The CDR3 is made up of 15 amino acids. Findings of the study overall: The study found weaker excess twin sharing in beta out-of-frame sequences. The study found excess low generation probability among twin-shared out-of-frame alpha sequences. Abundant cord blood beta clonotypes carried fewer insertions; memory repertoires showed none.

This chain joins TRBV6-5 and TRBJ1-5, with D maybe TRBD1 (6 bases). Sequenced material: naive T cells sorted from blood. The sequence was collected from a woman in her fifties or sixties in good health. For the CDR3, the DNA is TGTGCCAGCAGACCGACAGGAGTTGGAAGACAGCCCCAGCATTTT. Residues: CASRPTGVGRQPQHF.